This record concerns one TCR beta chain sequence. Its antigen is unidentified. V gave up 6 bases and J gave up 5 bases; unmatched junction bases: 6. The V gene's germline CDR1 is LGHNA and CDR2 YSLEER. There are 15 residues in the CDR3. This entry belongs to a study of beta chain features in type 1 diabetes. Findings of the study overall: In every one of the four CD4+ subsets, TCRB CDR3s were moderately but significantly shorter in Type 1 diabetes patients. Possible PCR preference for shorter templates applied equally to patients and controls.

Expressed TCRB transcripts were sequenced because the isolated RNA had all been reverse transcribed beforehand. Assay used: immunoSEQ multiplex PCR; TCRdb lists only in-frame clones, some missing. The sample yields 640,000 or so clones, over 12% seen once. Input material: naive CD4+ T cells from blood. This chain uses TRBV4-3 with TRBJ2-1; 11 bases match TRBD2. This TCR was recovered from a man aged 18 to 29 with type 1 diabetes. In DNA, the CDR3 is TGCGCCAGCAGTCTTACTAGCGGGGGTAACAATGAGCAGTTCTTC. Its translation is CASSLTSGGNNEQFF.